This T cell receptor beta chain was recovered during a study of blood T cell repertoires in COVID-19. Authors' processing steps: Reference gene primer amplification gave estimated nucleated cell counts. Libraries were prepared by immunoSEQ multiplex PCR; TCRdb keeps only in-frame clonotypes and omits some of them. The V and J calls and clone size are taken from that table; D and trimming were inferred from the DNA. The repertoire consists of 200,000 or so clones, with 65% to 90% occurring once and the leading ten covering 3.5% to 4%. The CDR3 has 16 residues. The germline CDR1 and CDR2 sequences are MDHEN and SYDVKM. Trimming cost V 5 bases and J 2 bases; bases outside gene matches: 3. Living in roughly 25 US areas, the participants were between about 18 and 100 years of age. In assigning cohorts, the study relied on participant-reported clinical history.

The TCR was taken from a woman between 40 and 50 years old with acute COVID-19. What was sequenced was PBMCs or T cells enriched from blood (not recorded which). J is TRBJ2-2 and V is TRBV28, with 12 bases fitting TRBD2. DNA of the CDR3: TGTGCCAGCAGTCACGGACTAGCGGGAAACACCGGGGAGCTGTTTTTT. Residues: CASSHGLAGNTGELFF.